This T cell receptor beta chain is drawn from a study of shared clonotypes between healthy human individuals. Across the study: The study used three CD4 naive, three CD4 memory, two CD8 naive and one CD8 memory plate per donor.

This clone was picked up a small number of times. Clones were sequenced by immunoSEQ multiplex PCR, and TCRdb holds only the in-frame ones, with some missing. Seen here are 550,000 to 700,000 clones, more than 70% observed once, and the top ten hold roughly 1.9%. Sequencing was carried out using memory CD4+ T cells sorted from blood. The subset was: CD45RA-negative fraction. The TCR sequence derives from a woman aged 25-40 years in good health.

This CDR3 is CATSRDLGADEQFF. CDR3 sequence (DNA): TGTGCCACCAGCAGAGATTTAGGAGCAGATGAGCAGTTCTTC. The rearrangement uses TRBV15 and TRBJ2-1; D is ambiguous. Germline loops: CDR1 LNHNV, CDR2 YYDKDF (reference sequence). Trimming left V 0 bases short and J 8 bases short, with 11 bases between. CDR3 length: 14 amino acids.